This T cell receptor (beta chain) was recovered during a study of somatic mutations in cytotoxic T cells in rheumatoid arthritis. Profiled with immunoSEQ multiplex PCR; TCRdb holds only in-frame clones, not every one. The data show 3,000 to 4,000 clones, with 90% to 95% seen just once and around 7.6% held by the top ten. Study-level results: Patients with rheumatoid arthritis did not differ significantly from age-matched healthy controls in CD8+ T-cell clonality.

The J segment lost 10 bases and the V segment lost 5 bases, leaving 15 bases of the junction unmatched. The CDR3 spans 16 residues. The germline gives CDR1 MNHEY, CDR2 SMNVEV (reference sequence). For this clone: Its matching antigen is unknown.

What was sequenced was CD8+ T cells sorted from blood. The sequence was obtained from a woman aged 55 to 70 with rheumatoid arthritis. The chain carries TRBV27 and TRBJ2-1; TRBD2 aligns across 9 bases. DNA of the CDR3: TGTGCCAGCAGTCCGCTCCTAGCGGGACCCCCCGTAGAGCAGTTCTTC. Protein product: CASSPLLAGPPVEQFF.